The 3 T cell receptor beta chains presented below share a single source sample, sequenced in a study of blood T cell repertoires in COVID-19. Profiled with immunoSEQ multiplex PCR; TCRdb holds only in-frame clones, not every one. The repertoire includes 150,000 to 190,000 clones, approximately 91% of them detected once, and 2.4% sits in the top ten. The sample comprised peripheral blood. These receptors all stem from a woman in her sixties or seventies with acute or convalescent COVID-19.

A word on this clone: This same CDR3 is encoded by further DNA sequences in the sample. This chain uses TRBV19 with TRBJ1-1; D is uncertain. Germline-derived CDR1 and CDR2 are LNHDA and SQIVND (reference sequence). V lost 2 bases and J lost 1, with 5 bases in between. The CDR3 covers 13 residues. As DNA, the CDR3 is TGTGCCAGTAGTATAAGAGGGAACACTGAAGCTTTCTTT. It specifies CASSIRGNTEAFF. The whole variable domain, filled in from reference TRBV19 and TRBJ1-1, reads DGGITQSPKYLFRKEGQNVTLSCEQNLNHDAMYWYRQDPGQGLRLIYYSQIVNDFQKGDIAEGYSVSREKKESFPLTVTSAQKNPTAFYLCASSIRGNTEAFFGQGTRLTVV.

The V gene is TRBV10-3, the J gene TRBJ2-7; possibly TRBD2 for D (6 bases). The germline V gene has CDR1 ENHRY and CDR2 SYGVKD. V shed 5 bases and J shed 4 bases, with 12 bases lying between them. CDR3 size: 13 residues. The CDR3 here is CAISRLVGYEQYF. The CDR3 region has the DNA TGTGCCATCAGTAGACTAGTAGGTTACGAGCAGTACTTC.

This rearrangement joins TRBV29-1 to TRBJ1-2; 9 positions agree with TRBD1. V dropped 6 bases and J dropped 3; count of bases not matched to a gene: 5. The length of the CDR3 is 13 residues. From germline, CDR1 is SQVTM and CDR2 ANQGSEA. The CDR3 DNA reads TGCAGCGTCCGGGACAGGGATGACTATGGCTACACCTTC. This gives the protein CSVRDRDDYGYTF.